The 21 T cell receptor beta chains listed next were all sequenced from one sample in a study of blood T cell repertoires in COVID-19. The method was immunoSEQ multiplex PCR; TCRdb's version includes in-frame clones alone and lacks a portion of them. The sample shows around 99,000 clones, about four fifths of them seen only once. Input material: peripheral blood. These receptors were obtained from a woman aged 80 or over with active or convalescent COVID-19.

This sequence joins TRBV7-3 and TRBJ1-1; tentative D call: TRBD1 (5 bases). Trimming took 0 bases from V and 2 from J, leaving 7 bases between them. Per the germline V gene, CDR1 is SGHTA and CDR2 is FQGTGA. There are 14 residues in the CDR3. CDR3 residues: CASSLTDRNTEAFF. CDR3 in DNA: TGTGCCAGCAGCTTAACCGACAGAAACACTGAAGCTTTCTTT.

This clone was detected only a few times. The chain is built from TRBV5-4 and TRBJ1-1; 8 nucleotides match TRBD1. The CDR3 covers 14 residues. CDR1 and CDR2 (germline): SGHNT, YYREEE (reference sequence). Unmatched junction bases numbered 6, after V lost 1 base and J lost 7 bases. Here the CDR3 DNA reads TGTGCCAGCAGCTTGCGTCGGGACAGGCTTGAAGCTTTCTTT. Residues: CASSLRRDRLEAFF. Full variable domain (rest looked up from reference TRBV5-4 and TRBJ1-1): ETGVTQSPTHLIKTRGQQVTLRCSSQSGHNTVSWYQQALGQGPQFIFQYYREEENGRGNFPPRFSGLQFPNYSSELNVNALELDDSALYLCASSLRRDRLEAFFGQGTRLTVV.

The chain combines TRBV4-2 with TRBJ2-5; the match to TRBD2 covers 9 bases. The CDR3 totals 18 residues. The J segment lost 1 base and the V segment lost 0 bases, leaving 9 bases of the junction unmatched. Germline V gene lookup returns CDR1 LGHNA and CDR2 YNFKEQ. CDR3 loop: CASSQDTIAGVGQETQYF. The DNA of the CDR3 is TGTGCCAGCAGCCAAGACACCATAGCGGGAGTTGGCCAAGAGACCCAGTACTTC.

This sequence joins TRBV29-1 and TRBJ1-3, with D perhaps TRBD1 (5 bases). The CDR3 extends over 15 amino acids. V shed 2 bases and J shed 1 base, with 12 bases lying between them. From germline, CDR1 is SQVTM and CDR2 ANQGSEA. In DNA, the CDR3 is TGCAGCGTTGAAAGGAGGGGTTCATCTGGAAACACCATATATTTT. Translating gives CSVERRGSSGNTIYF.

This clone appeared a few times. This chain joins TRBV6-1 and TRBJ2-7; D remains unclear. The V end was cut by 2 bases, the J end by 9 bases, with 11 bases between. This CDR3 is 12 amino acids long. The germline V gene has CDR1 MNHNS and CDR2 SASEGT. This CDR3 is CASSEFPGGQYF. In DNA, the CDR3 is TGTGCCAGCAGTGAATTTCCCGGCGGGCAGTACTTC.

The chain recombines TRBV6-5 with TRBJ2-7; TRBD1 might be the D (5 bases). Germline V lookup: CDR1 MNHEY, CDR2 SVGAGI. The CDR3 extends over 11 amino acids. V lost 8 bases, J lost 3 bases, and 8 bases lay in between. The CDR3 spells CASGAIYEQYF. The CDR3 DNA sequence: TGTGCCAGCGGGGCGATCTACGAGCAGTACTTC.

This clone has a single count. This chain links TRBV24-1 with TRBJ2-2; D is unresolved. V was pared by 5 bases and J by 4 bases, with 7 bases between. Germline V gene sequence: CDR1 KGHDR, CDR2 SFDVKD. This CDR3 is built from 13 residues. The chain's CDR3 is CATSGPFTGELFF. The CDR3 DNA reads as TGTGCCACCAGTGGGCCGTTCACCGGGGAGCTGTTTTTT.

The CDR3 sequence is CASSQLPGFEQYF. CDR3 nucleotides: TGCGCCAGCAGCCAACTACCGGGATTCGAGCAGTACTTC. This chain uses TRBV4-3 with TRBJ2-7, with D tentatively TRBD2 (5 bases). The germline CDR1 and CDR2 sequences are LGHNA and YSLEER. V was clipped by 2 bases and J by 6 bases, with 11 bases between them. The CDR3 is made up of 13 amino acids.

V and J are TRBV7-2 and TRBJ1-1, with TRBD1 matching over 8 bases. V trimming: 3 bases; J trimming: 5 bases; junction bases outside the gene matches: 5. Germline loops: CDR1 SGHTA, CDR2 FQGNSA. The CDR3 contains 14 residues. This CDR3 is CASSFGQGGTEAFF. In DNA, the CDR3 is TGTGCCAGCAGCTTTGGACAGGGTGGGACTGAAGCTTTCTTT.

This clone has more than one count but fewer than ten. This chain uses TRBV19 with TRBJ2-2, with TRBD1 matching 8 bases. The length of the CDR3 is 14 residues. Losses at the gene ends were 1 base for V and 9 bases for J; bases not matched to a gene: 4. Germline CDR1 and CDR2: LNHDA and SQIVND (reference sequence). CDR3 amino acids: CASSIGQGYRELFF. The CDR3 DNA follows: TGTGCCAGTAGTATAGGACAGGGGTACCGGGAGCTGTTTTTT.

CDR3: CASSVDGQNEKLFF. The CDR3 DNA follows: TGTGCCAGCAGCGTTGACGGACAGAATGAAAAACTGTTTTTT. The chain employs TRBV9 and TRBJ1-4; possible D gene TRBD1, 6 bases. Trimming took off 2 bases at V and 5 bases at J, with 10 bases between the two ends. The CDR3 runs to 14 residues. Germline values: CDR1 SGDLS, CDR2 YYNGEE.

This chain joins TRBV2 and TRBJ2-5, with 8 bases aligning to TRBD2. The CDR3 is made up of 14 amino acids. The germline V gene has CDR1 SNHLY and CDR2 FYNNEI. V lost 4 bases to trimming and J lost 6 bases; unmatched junction nucleotides: 7. CDR3 nucleotides: TGTGCCAGCAGTGGCCCGGGAGGGCTGAAGACCCAGTACTTC. Its protein is CASSGPGGLKTQYF.

Comment on this clone: The same CDR3 also results from other DNA sequences found in this sample. This chain uses TRBV5-1 with TRBJ2-2; D uncertain. This CDR3 has 15 residues. Looked up from germline, CDR1 is SGHRS and CDR2 is YFSETQ. Trimming removed 0 bases from V and 0 bases from J, with 6 bases in between. CDR3 amino acids: CASSLEQTNTGELFF. In nucleotides, the CDR3 is TGCGCCAGCAGCTTGGAACAGACGAACACCGGGGAGCTGTTTTTT.

This clone was observed a handful of times. The chain recombines TRBV7-9 with TRBJ2-3; unclear D gene. V dropped 4 bases and J dropped 0 bases, with 11 bases sitting between them. Per germline, CDR1 SEHNR and CDR2 FQNEAQ (reference sequence). The CDR3 is made up of 15 amino acids. In DNA form, the CDR3 reads TGTGCCAGCAGCTCCCCTGGCTCTAGCACAGATACGCAGTATTTT. This sequence encodes CASSSPGSSTDTQYF.

The chain carries TRBV12-5 and TRBJ1-1, with D hard to call. V lost 2 bases to trimming and J lost 4 bases, with 8 bases between them. This CDR3 is built from 13 residues. Germline CDR1 and CDR2: LGHNT and FRNRAP. CDR3 protein: CASGLWPSTEAFF. The CDR3 DNA reads TGTGCTAGTGGTTTGTGGCCGTCCACTGAAGCTTTCTTT.

This clone appeared a single time. The J gene is TRBJ2-2, the V gene TRBV10-3, with TRBD2 identical over 7 bases. V lost 11 bases to trimming and J lost 3 bases; unmatched junction nucleotides: 12. The CDR3 is 15 amino acids. Germline CDR1 ENHRY, CDR2 SYGVKD. The chain's CDR3 is CASKKQAGHTGELFF. The CDR3 DNA follows: TGTGCCTCGAAAAAACAAGCGGGACACACCGGGGAGCTGTTTTTT.

The V and J genes are TRBV6-1 and TRBJ2-4; D might be TRBD2 (7 bases). The CDR3 runs 16 residues. The V end lost 2 bases, the J end lost 7 bases, and 18 bases lay between the germline ends. Germline V gives CDR1 MNHNS, CDR2 SASEGT. CDR3 protein: CASSESIGGRGNIQYF. Written as DNA, the CDR3 is TGTGCCAGCAGTGAATCGATCGGGGGGCGTGGGAACATTCAGTACTTC.

V usage is TRBV27 and J usage is TRBJ2-1; 9 bases align to TRBD1. This CDR3 comprises 15 residues. Germline V CDR1 and CDR2: MNHEY, SMNVEV (reference sequence). V was pared by 8 bases and J by 8 bases, with 13 bases of the junction left unmatched. CDR3 in DNA: TGTGCCAGCGGACCCGGGACAGGGATGTCTGATGAGCAGTTCTTC. As protein: CASGPGTGMSDEQFF.

The chain has TRBV20-1 and TRBJ2-5; maybe TRBD1 (6 bases). This CDR3 spans 11 amino acids. Trimming removed 0 bases from V and 14 bases from J, with 13 bases in between. Germline assignment: CDR1 DFQATT and CDR2 SNEGSKA (reference sequence). CDR3 coding DNA: TGCAGTGCTAGAGATACAGGGCCTCGATACTTC. Amino acids: CSARDTGPRYF.

The chain links TRBV7-2 to TRBJ2-5, with 7 bases identical to TRBD2. The length of the CDR3 is 14 residues. With V trimmed by 5 bases and J by 5 bases, 8 bases remained unmatched. The germline CDR1 and CDR2 sequences are SGHTA and FQGNSA. In DNA form, the CDR3 reads TGTGCCAGCAGCCCGCGGACTAGTATCGAGACCCAGTACTTC. It codes for CASSPRTSIETQYF.

The V and J genes are TRBV6-5 and TRBJ1-1, with 7 bases fitting TRBD1. With 3 bases clipped from V and 1 base from J, the junction kept 8 bases outside the gene matches. The CDR3 totals 16 residues. Per germline, CDR1 MNHEY and CDR2 SVGAGI. The chain's CDR3 is CASSYHPRGSNTEAFF. Written as DNA, the CDR3 is TGTGCCAGCAGTTATCACCCCAGGGGGTCGAACACTGAAGCTTTCTTT.